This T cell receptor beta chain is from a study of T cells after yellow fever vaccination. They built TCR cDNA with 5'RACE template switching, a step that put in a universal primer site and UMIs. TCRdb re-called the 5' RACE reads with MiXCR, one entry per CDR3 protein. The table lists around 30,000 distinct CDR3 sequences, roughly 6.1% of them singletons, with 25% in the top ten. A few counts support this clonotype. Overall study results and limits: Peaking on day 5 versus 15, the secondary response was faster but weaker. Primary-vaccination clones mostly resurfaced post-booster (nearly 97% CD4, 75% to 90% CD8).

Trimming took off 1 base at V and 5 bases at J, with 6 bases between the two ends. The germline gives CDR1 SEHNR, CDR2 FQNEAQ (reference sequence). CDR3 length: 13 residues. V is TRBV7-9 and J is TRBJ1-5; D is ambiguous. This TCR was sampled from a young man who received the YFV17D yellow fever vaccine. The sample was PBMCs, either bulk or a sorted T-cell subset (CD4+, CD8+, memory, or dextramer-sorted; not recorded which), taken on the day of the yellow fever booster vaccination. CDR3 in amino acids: CASSLESHQPQHF. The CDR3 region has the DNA TGTGCCAGCAGCTTAGAGTCCCATCAGCCCCAGCATTTT.